A single sample is the source of the 20 T cell receptor beta chains below, sequenced in a study of T cells in localized non-small cell lung cancer. The protocol was immunoSEQ multiplex PCR, while the TCRdb copy is restricted to in-frame clones and leaves out a portion. The sample holds 100,000 to 150,000 clones, more than 80% seen once. The sample in question was peripheral blood, obtained before any cancer treatment. The receptor set was obtained from a female donor at least 60 years old with stage I lung adenocarcinoma.

The CDR3 protein is CASSPQLVAGTHEQFF. The CDR3 nucleotides are TGTGCCAGCAGCCCCCAGTTGGTAGCGGGAACTCATGAGCAGTTCTTC. The genes are TRBV9 and TRBJ2-1, with 8 bases that match TRBD2. V dropped 4 bases and J dropped 8; count of bases not matched to a gene: 14. The CDR3 has 16 residues. Germline values: CDR1 SGDLS, CDR2 YYNGEE.

Comments on this clone: The sample contains more than one DNA sequence encoding this CDR3. The rearrangement uses TRBV6-6 and TRBJ1-1; D might be TRBD1 (5 bases). Germline CDR1 is MNHNY and CDR2 is SVGAGI (reference sequence). The CDR3 spans 15 residues. V was clipped by 0 bases and J by 1 base, with 9 bases between them. CDR3 DNA: TGTGCCAGCAGTTACTCCGGGGCTGGGAACACTGAAGCTTTCTTT. Protein sequence: CASSYSGAGNTEAFF.

This clone was observed a single time. The J gene is TRBJ2-7, the V gene TRBV6-1; D perhaps matches TRBD1 (5 bases). Germline CDR1 and CDR2: MNHNS and SASEGT. The CDR3 has 15 residues. V was trimmed by 9 bases and J by 6 bases, leaving 24 bases between them. The CDR3 here is CARIFPGTKGLEQYF. DNA of the CDR3: TGTGCCAGGATATTCCCGGGTACCAAGGGGCTCGAGCAGTACTTC.

V usage is TRBV14 and J usage is TRBJ2-3; the match to TRBD2 covers 11 bases. The CDR3 is made up of 17 amino acids. CDR1 SGHDN and CDR2 FVKESK come from the germline V gene. V shed 0 bases and J 2 bases; nucleotides not matched to a gene: 4. CDR3 sequence: CASSQEPSGRHTDTQYF. The CDR3 DNA sequence: TGTGCCAGCAGCCAAGAGCCTAGCGGGAGGCACACAGATACGCAGTATTTT.

This chain uses TRBV6-5 with TRBJ1-2; D gene uncertain. The CDR3 has 15 residues. The V gene's germline CDR1 is MNHEY and CDR2 SVGAGI. Trimming cost V 0 bases and J 4 bases, with 12 bases left between them. The CDR3 DNA is TGTGCCAGCAGTTACTCGATACCATTGAGCTATGGCTACACCTTC. This sequence encodes CASSYSIPLSYGYTF.

The gene calls are TRBV6-1 and TRBJ2-1; TRBD1 matches 9 bases. This CDR3 region has 15 residues. V gave up 11 bases and J gave up 2 bases; unmatched junction bases: 10. Germline V gene data show CDR1 as MNHNS and CDR2 as SASEGT. The chain's CDR3 is CAGRTGDTTYNEQFF. The CDR3 DNA reads as TGTGCCGGGCGGACAGGGGACACTACCTACAATGAGCAGTTCTTC.

This rearrangement joins TRBV5-1 to TRBJ2-2; D gene uncertain. Germline values: CDR1 SGHRS, CDR2 YFSETQ. The CDR3 extends over 13 amino acids. V was shortened by 2 bases and J by 3 bases, with 5 bases between the two germline ends. CDR3: CASSFYDTGELFF. The DNA of the CDR3 is TGCGCCAGCAGCTTTTACGACACCGGGGAGCTGTTTTTT.

This chain connects TRBV28 to TRBJ2-1; D is unresolved. V was trimmed by 6 bases and J by 5 bases, leaving 8 bases between them. Germline CDR1 is MDHEN and CDR2 is SYDVKM. This CDR3 comprises 12 residues. The CDR3 DNA reads TGTGCCAGCAGCCCCCCCGACAATGAGCAGTTCTTC. It specifies CASSPPDNEQFF.

The genes are TRBV7-8 and TRBJ1-4; TRBD1 aligns across 7 bases. The CDR3 loop spans 17 amino acids. Germline assignment: CDR1 SGHVS and CDR2 FQNEAQ. The J segment lost 8 bases and the V segment lost 2 bases, leaving 14 bases of the junction unmatched. The CDR3 bases are TGTGCCAGCAGCTTAAGGACCGCCGGGACAGAGGGGGAAAAACTGTTTTTT. It encodes CASSLRTAGTEGEKLFF.

The J gene is TRBJ1-2, the V gene TRBV10-3; the D gene is possibly TRBD1 (6 bases). Germline CDR1 is ENHRY and CDR2 is SYGVKD. The V end lost 2 bases, the J end lost 8 bases, and 18 bases lay between the germline ends. This CDR3 has 15 amino acids. The CDR3 DNA reads TGTGCCATCAGTGAGCCCCGGGACAAGCCTTCCGGCTACACCTTC. Translating gives CAISEPRDKPSGYTF.

V usage is TRBV21-1 and J usage is TRBJ2-3. TRBV21-1 is assigned pseudogene status. CDR3 size: 12 residues. CDR3 residues: CASGNGTDTQYF. The DNA for the CDR3 is TGTGCCAGCGGGAATGGCACAGATACGCAGTATTTT.

The chain is built from TRBV7-6 and TRBJ1-1, with 9 bases aligning to TRBD1. V dropped 4 bases and J dropped 1; count of bases not matched to a gene: 4. CDR1 and CDR2 (germline): SGHVS, FNYEAQ. This CDR3 contains 15 residues. CDR3 DNA sequence: TGTGCCAGCAGCTGGGACAGGGTCCCGAACACTGAAGCTTTCTTT. Residues: CASSWDRVPNTEAFF. Full variable domain (remainder filled in from reference TRBV7-6 and TRBJ1-1): GAGVSQSPRYKVTKRGQDVALRCDPISGHVSLYWYRQALGQGPEFLTYFNYEAQQDKSGLPNDRFSAERPEGSISTLTIQRTEQRDSAMYRCASSWDRVPNTEAFFGQGTRLTVV.

The chain combines TRBV5-1 with TRBJ1-4; D is possibly TRBD1 (6 bases). CDR3 length: 14 residues. V lost 3 bases, J lost 5 bases, and 11 bases lay in between. CDR1 and CDR2 (germline): SGHRS, YFSETQ. The CDR3 bases are TGCGCCAGCAGCTCCCAAGGGGGGAATGAAAAACTGTTTTTT. This gives the protein CASSSQGGNEKLFF.

As concerns this clone: At one end the junction does not follow the germline gene, possibly because of a read error. This chain links TRBV29-1 with TRBJ2-7; D call uncertain. The CDR3 is made up of 11 amino acids. CDR1 SQVTM and CDR2 ANQGSEA come from the germline V gene. The CDR3 region has the DNA TGCAGCGCTGAAGTTGTCTACGAGCAGTACTTC. Translating it yields CSAEVVYEQYF.

Regarding this clone: The same CDR3 also results from other DNA sequences found in this sample. The chain carries TRBV30 and TRBJ2-7; D is possibly TRBD2 (6 bases). V lost 0 bases and J 0 bases, leaving 9 bases between the germline ends. CDR1 is GTSNPN, CDR2 SVGIG, per germline (reference sequence). CDR3 length equals 14 residues. The CDR3 loop is CAWSVGGSSYEQYF. The CDR3 DNA reads TGTGCCTGGAGTGTCGGGGGAAGCTCCTACGAGCAGTACTTC.

The chain links TRBV19 to TRBJ1-5; D ambiguous. The V gene's germline CDR1 is LNHDA and CDR2 SQIVND (reference sequence). V lost 6 bases to trimming and J lost 1 base, with 13 bases between them. CDR3 size: 15 residues. Here the CDR3 DNA reads TGTGCCAGTAGCGCAAACCCCGGGAGCAATCAGCCCCAGCATTTT. Protein product: CASSANPGSNQPQHF. Filled out from reference TRBV19 and TRBJ1-5, the complete variable domain reads DGGITQSPKYLFRKEGQNVTLSCEQNLNHDAMYWYRQDPGQGLRLIYYSQIVNDFQKGDIAEGYSVSREKKESFPLTVTSAQKNPTAFYLCASSANPGSNQPQHFGDGTRLSIL.

J is TRBJ1-3 and V is TRBV4-1; 7 positions agree with TRBD1. The CDR3 length is 15 residues. Germline CDR1 is MGHRA and CDR2 is YSYEKL. V was clipped by 1 base and J by 2 bases; unmatched bases: 2. CDR3 in amino acids: CASSQGRGPGNTIYF. Here the CDR3 DNA reads TGCGCCAGCAGCCAAGGGAGGGGGCCTGGAAACACCATATATTTT.

The genes are TRBV7-6 and TRBJ2-3, with D maybe TRBD2 (5 bases). V lost 5 bases and J lost 6, with 18 bases in between. The CDR3 length is 15 residues. Per the germline V gene, CDR1 is SGHVS and CDR2 is FNYEAQ. As DNA, the CDR3 is TGTGCCAGCAGCGCGGAGGTGGCCCTTCGGGATACGCAGTATTTT. It translates to CASSAEVALRDTQYF.

The chain uses TRBV28 and TRBJ2-3; possible D gene TRBD1, 6 bases. Germline values: CDR1 MDHEN, CDR2 SYDVKM. This CDR3 contains 17 residues. V was cut by 0 bases and J by 2 bases, with 15 bases left in between. CDR3 nucleotide sequence: TGTGCCAGCAGTTTATGGGCGACAGGCCAAAACACAGATACGCAGTATTTT. Translated, it gives CASSLWATGQNTDTQYF. Full variable domain (missing parts from reference TRBV28 and TRBJ2-3): DVKVTQSSRYLVKRTGEKVFLECVQDMDHENMFWYRQDPGLGLRLIYFSYDVKMKEKGDIPEGYSVSREKKERFSLILESASTNQTSMYLCASSLWATGQNTDTQYFGPGTRLTVL.

Details on this clone: Additional DNA sequences in this sample encode the identical CDR3. V and J are TRBV9 and TRBJ1-1, with 7 bases that match TRBD1. The V segment lost 0 bases and the J segment 4 bases; nucleotides outside the gene matches: 3. CDR1 is SGDLS and CDR2 is YYNGEE in the germline V gene. This CDR3 is 14 amino acids long. The CDR3 sequence is CASSVGQGGTEAFF. The CDR3 coding sequence is TGTGCCAGCAGCGTAGGTCAGGGGGGCACTGAAGCTTTCTTT.